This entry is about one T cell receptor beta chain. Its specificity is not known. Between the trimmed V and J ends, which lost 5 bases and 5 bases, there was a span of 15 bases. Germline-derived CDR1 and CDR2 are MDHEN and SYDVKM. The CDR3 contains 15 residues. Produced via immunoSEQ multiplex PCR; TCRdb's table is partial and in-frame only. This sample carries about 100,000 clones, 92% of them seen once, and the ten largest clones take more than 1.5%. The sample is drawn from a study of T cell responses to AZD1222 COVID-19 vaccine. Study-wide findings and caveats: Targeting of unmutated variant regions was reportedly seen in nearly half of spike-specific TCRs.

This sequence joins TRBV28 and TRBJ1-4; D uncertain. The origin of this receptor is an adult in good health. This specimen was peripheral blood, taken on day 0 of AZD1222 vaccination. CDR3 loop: CASSDALSENEKLFF. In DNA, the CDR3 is TGTGCCAGCAGTGATGCTCTAAGCGAAAATGAAAAACTGTTTTTT.